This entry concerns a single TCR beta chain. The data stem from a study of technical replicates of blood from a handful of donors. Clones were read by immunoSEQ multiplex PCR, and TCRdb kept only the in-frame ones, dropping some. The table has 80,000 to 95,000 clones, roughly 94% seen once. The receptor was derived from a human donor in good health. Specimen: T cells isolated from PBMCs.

CDR3 protein: CASSSHGGVLFGYTF. The CDR3 coding sequence is TGTGCCAGCAGCTCCCACGGGGGGGTGTTGTTTGGCTACACCTTC. This sequence joins TRBV7-9 and TRBJ1-2; D is possibly TRBD1 (5 bases). This CDR3 region has 15 residues. The V end lost 4 bases, the J end lost 7 bases, and 19 bases lay between the germline ends. Germline CDR1 SEHNR, CDR2 FQNEAQ (reference sequence).